Following are 9 T cell receptor beta chains from one sample sequenced in a study of control samples from healthy donors and cancer patients. Profiled with immunoSEQ multiplex PCR; TCRdb holds only in-frame clones, not every one. The table lists approximately 49,000 clones, 65% to 90% of them singletons. The specimen sequenced was PBMCs. Receptors originate from a woman aged 50 to 60 with lung cancer.

The chain carries TRBV4-3 and TRBJ1-2, with D maybe TRBD1 (5 bases). This CDR3 has 15 amino acids. Germline lookup yields CDR1 LGHNA and CDR2 YSLEER. The ends were cut back, 0 bases at V and 3 bases at J, with 11 bases in the middle. CDR3 region: CASSQDWGSDYGYTF. CDR3 coding DNA: TGCGCCAGCAGCCAAGATTGGGGGTCGGACTATGGCTACACCTTC.

The chain is built from TRBV6-6 and TRBJ2-3; TRBD1 might be the D (8 bases). The V end was cut by 7 bases, the J end by 4 bases, with 18 bases between. Germline V gene sequence: CDR1 MNHNY, CDR2 SVGAGI (reference sequence). The CDR3 has 15 residues. The CDR3, as DNA: TGTGCCAGCACCGACAGGGGTGGGGGGGCAGATACGCAGTATTTT. Translating it yields CASTDRGGGADTQYF.

This chain links TRBV5-6 with TRBJ1-3; the D is unclear. The CDR3 sequence is 14 residues long. Trimming removed 0 bases from V and 2 bases from J, with 6 bases in between. Germline-derived CDR1 and CDR2 are SGHDT and YYEEEE. CDR3 amino acids: CASSLAVTGNTIYF. DNA for the CDR3: TGTGCCAGCAGCTTGGCAGTCACTGGAAACACCATATATTTT.

The rearrangement uses TRBV4-2 and TRBJ1-1; 10 bases map to TRBD1. Germline V gene sequence: CDR1 LGHNA, CDR2 YNFKEQ. J lost 6 bases, V lost 0 bases, and 4 bases had no gene match. The CDR3 spans 15 residues. The CDR3 DNA reads TGTGCCAGCAGCCAAGAGACAGGGGGCGGTTCTGAAGCTTTCTTT. Residues: CASSQETGGGSEAFF.

The chain joins TRBV30 to TRBJ1-4; 8 bases are a match to TRBD1. Germline loops: CDR1 GTSNPN, CDR2 SVGIG (reference sequence). V trimming: 3 bases; J trimming: 8 bases; junction bases outside the gene matches: 8. The CDR3 has 14 residues. The CDR3 DNA follows: TGTGCCTGGAGGATGACAGGGGCAGGGGAAAAACTGTTTTTT. Translated, it gives CAWRMTGAGEKLFF.

The rearrangement uses TRBV18 and TRBJ1-3, with 8 nucleotides matching TRBD1. The length of the CDR3 is 17 residues. The V and J ends lost 3 bases and 0 bases, in that order; junction bases with no gene match: 7. Germline V gene data show CDR1 as KGHSH and CDR2 as LQKENI. CDR3 amino acids: CASSPTTGANSGNTIYF. The CDR3 DNA reads TGTGCCAGCTCACCCACGACAGGGGCGAACTCTGGAAACACCATATATTTT. Complete variable domain (other parts from reference TRBV18 and TRBJ1-3): NAGVMQNPRHLVRRRGQEARLRCSPMKGHSHVYWYRQLPEEGLKFMVYLQKENIIDESGMPKERFSAEFPKEGPSILRIQQVVRGDSAAYFCASSPTTGANSGNTIYFGEGSWLTVV.

This chain joins TRBV5-4 and TRBJ2-5, with 8 positions matching TRBD1. V gave up 3 bases and J gave up 4 bases; unmatched junction bases: 8. Germline CDR1 SGHNT, CDR2 YYREEE (reference sequence). The CDR3 is 15 residues long. The CDR3 DNA reads as TGTGCCAGCAGCTCCCAGGGGGCGATCAGAGAGACCCAGTACTTC. Translation gives CASSSQGAIRETQYF. The full variable domain, completed using reference TRBV5-4 and TRBJ2-5, is ETGVTQSPTHLIKTRGQQVTLRCSSQSGHNTVSWYQQALGQGPQFIFQYYREEENGRGNFPPRFSGLQFPNYSSELNVNALELDDSALYLCASSSQGAIRETQYFGPGTRLLVL.

This rearrangement joins TRBV19 to TRBJ1-6; D uncertain. In germline, CDR1 is LNHDA, CDR2 SQIVND (reference sequence). The CDR3 has 14 amino acids. V was trimmed by 4 bases and J by 7 bases, leaving 11 bases between them. The CDR3 bases are TGTGCCAGTAGTACCCTCGGGGTGAATTCACCCCTCCACTTT. It specifies CASSTLGVNSPLHF.

This CDR3 is CASGLYSNQPQHF. DNA for the CDR3: TGTGCCAGCGGGCTTTATAGCAATCAGCCCCAGCATTTT. The chain carries TRBV7-2 and TRBJ1-5; D is undetermined. The germline CDR1 and CDR2 sequences are SGHTA and FQGNSA. The CDR3 length is 13 residues. Trimming took 8 bases from V and 0 from J, leaving 8 bases between them. Using reference TRBV7-2 and TRBJ1-5 for the parts outside the CDR3, the full variable domain is GAGVSQSPSNKVTEKGKDVELRCDPISGHTALYWYRQSLGQGLEFLIYFQGNSAPDKSGLPSDRFSAERTGGSVSTLTIQRTQQEDSAVYLCASGLYSNQPQHFGDGTRLSIL.